This T cell receptor beta chain was documented in a study of T cell changes during pregnancy in multiple sclerosis. Germline loops: CDR1 LGHNA, CDR2 YSLEER. The CDR3 is 15 amino acids. Trimming took 1 base from V and 3 from J; bases not matched to a gene: 2. Libraries were prepared by immunoSEQ multiplex PCR; TCRdb keeps only in-frame clonotypes and omits some of them. The data hold tens of thousands of clones, with 80% to 95% observed a single time. The sequence derives from a female donor in good health, enrolled as a control in a pregnancy study. The sample in question was peripheral blood, obtained in the third trimester of pregnancy. V gene TRBV4-3 combines with J gene TRBJ2-3, with TRBD1 matching 9 bases. The CDR3: CASSQVDRGTDTQYF. CDR3 nucleotides: TGCGCCAGCAGCCAAGTTGACAGGGGGACAGATACGCAGTATTTT.